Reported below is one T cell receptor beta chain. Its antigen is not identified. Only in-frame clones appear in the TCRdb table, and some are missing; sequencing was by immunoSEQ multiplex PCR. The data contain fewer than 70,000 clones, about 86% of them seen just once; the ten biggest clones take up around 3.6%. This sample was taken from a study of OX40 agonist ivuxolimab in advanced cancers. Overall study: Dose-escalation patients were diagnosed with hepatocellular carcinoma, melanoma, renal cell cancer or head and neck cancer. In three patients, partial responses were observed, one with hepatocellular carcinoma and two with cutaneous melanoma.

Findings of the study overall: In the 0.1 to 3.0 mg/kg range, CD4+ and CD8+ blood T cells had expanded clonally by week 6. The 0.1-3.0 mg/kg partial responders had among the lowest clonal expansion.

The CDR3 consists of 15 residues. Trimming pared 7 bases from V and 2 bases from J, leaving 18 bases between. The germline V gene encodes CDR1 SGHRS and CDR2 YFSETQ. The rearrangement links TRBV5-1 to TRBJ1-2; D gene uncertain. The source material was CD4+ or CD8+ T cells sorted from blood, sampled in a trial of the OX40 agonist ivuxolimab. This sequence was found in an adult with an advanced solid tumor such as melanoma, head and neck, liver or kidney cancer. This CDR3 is CASAASGGSNYGYTF. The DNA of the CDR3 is TGCGCCAGCGCTGCTAGTGGCGGAAGCAACTATGGCTACACCTTC.